Sequencing of this T cell receptor beta chain was carried out in a study of blood T cell repertoires in COVID-19. The CDR3 consists of 15 residues. V lost 1 base and J 4 bases, leaving 10 bases between the germline ends. Germline V gives CDR1 SEHNR, CDR2 FQNEAQ (reference sequence). The table came from immunoSEQ multiplex PCR; TCRdb's copy has only in-frame clones and leaves some out. The repertoire holds about 330,000 clones, with approximately 88% as singletons. Cohort allocation depended upon clinical history that participants reported. V usage is TRBV7-9 and J usage is TRBJ2-2; the D gene is possibly TRBD2 (5 bases). This clonotype originated in a man younger than 45 who had recovered from COVID-19. The sequenced sample consisted of PBMCs or T cells enriched from blood (not recorded which). As DNA, the CDR3 is TGTGCCAGCAGCTTAGTGTATGAGGGCACCGGGGAGCTGTTTTTT. Translated, it gives CASSLVYEGTGELFF. Combining the CDR3 with reference TRBV7-9 and TRBJ2-2 gives the whole variable domain DTGVSQNPRHKITKRGQNVTFRCDPISEHNRLYWYRQTLGQGPEFLTYFQNEAQLEKSRLLSDRFSAERPKGSFSTLEIQRTEQGDSAMYLCASSLVYEGTGELFFGEGSRLTVL.